These 10 T cell receptor beta chains came from one sample sequenced in a study of blood T cell repertoires in COVID-19. Here immunoSEQ multiplex PCR was the method, and the copy in TCRdb shows in-frame clones only, minus some. The sample has about 68,000 clones, around 86% seen once. Sequenced sample: peripheral blood. Receptors originate from a woman in her sixties with acute or convalescent COVID-19.

The chain carries TRBV29-1 and TRBJ2-3; 9 bases are a match to TRBD1. J gave up 5 bases and V 7 bases, and 7 bases lay outside the gene matches. This CDR3 is 13 amino acids long. Germline-derived CDR1 and CDR2 are SQVTM and ANQGSEA. The CDR3 DNA reads as TGCAGCGGACAGGGGGAAACTCGAGATACGCAGTATTTT. Translating it yields CSGQGETRDTQYF.

The V call is TRBV7-2, the J call TRBJ2-7; D perhaps matches TRBD2 (5 bases). The V end was cut by 6 bases, the J end by 0 bases, with 15 bases between. Germline-derived CDR1 and CDR2 are SGHTA and FQGNSA. This CDR3 region has 15 residues. In DNA, the CDR3 is TGTGCCAGCAGACGAACGCCCGGGAACTCCTACGAGCAGTACTTC. Its translation: CASRRTPGNSYEQYF.

The chain has TRBV28 and TRBJ2-5; D possibly corresponds to TRBD2 (7 bases). Trimming removed 3 bases at V and 5 bases at J, with 16 bases between. The CDR3 contains 15 residues. CDR1 is MDHEN, CDR2 SYDVKM, per germline. DNA for the CDR3: TGTGCCAGCAGTTTGTTGGGGGGGGCCGTGGAGACCCAGTACTTC. Translating gives CASSLLGGAVETQYF.

J is TRBJ1-5 and V is TRBV23-1; a weak D match, TRBD1 (6 bases). TRBV23-1 counts as an open reading frame of uncertain function. The V end was cut by 4 bases, the J end by 5 bases, with 24 bases between. The CDR3 has 18 residues. The CDR3 spells CASSLSTGHGPPHQPQHF. CDR3 bases: TGCGCCAGCAGTCTGTCCACAGGGCATGGTCCCCCACATCAGCCCCAGCATTTT.

This clone was seen a handful of times. The chain joins TRBV4-1 to TRBJ2-5; 9 positions match TRBD2. The CDR3 totals 15 residues. Germline V CDR1 and CDR2: MGHRA, YSYEKL. Trimming took 4 bases from V and 5 from J; bases not matched to a gene: 8. This CDR3 is CASSRAVAGVETQYF. The CDR3 bases are TGCGCCAGCAGCCGAGCAGTAGCGGGAGTCGAGACCCAGTACTTC.

The chain recombines TRBV30 with TRBJ2-7, with D maybe TRBD2 (6 bases). Germline CDR1 is GTSNPN and CDR2 is SVGIG (reference sequence). The CDR3 runs to 12 residues. V dropped 4 bases and J dropped 4 bases, with 11 bases sitting between them. CDR3 in amino acids: CAWTSGEYEQYF. The CDR3 DNA is TGTGCCTGGACCTCGGGGGAGTACGAGCAGTACTTC. Complete variable domain (other parts from reference TRBV30 and TRBJ2-7): SQTIHQWPATLVQPVGSPLSLECTVEGTSNPNLYWYRQAAGRGLQLLFYSVGIGQISSEVPQNLSASRPQDRQFILSSKKLLLSDSGFYLCAWTSGEYEQYFGPGTRLTVT.

V gene TRBV28 combines with J gene TRBJ1-6; TRBD1 matches 7 bases. The CDR3 extends over 13 amino acids. Germline values: CDR1 MDHEN, CDR2 SYDVKM. Losses at the gene ends were 2 bases for V and 14 bases for J; bases not matched to a gene: 6. The CDR3 region is CASSLGTEETLHF. CDR3 in DNA: TGTGCCAGCAGTTTAGGGACAGAGGAAACCCTCCACTTT.

This rearrangement joins TRBV6-5 to TRBJ1-4; no definite D call. V was shortened by 4 bases and J by 4 bases, with 10 bases between the two germline ends. The germline V gene has CDR1 MNHEY and CDR2 SVGAGI. The CDR3 has 14 residues. The CDR3 DNA is TGTGCCAGCAGTTTAAATCGGGGTAATGAAAAACTGTTTTTT. Amino acids: CASSLNRGNEKLFF.

V usage is TRBV11-2 and J usage is TRBJ2-6; the D is unclear. Per germline, CDR1 SGHAT and CDR2 FQNNGV. The CDR3 sequence is 14 residues long. Trimming stripped 2 bases from V and 1 base from J, with 3 bases between. The CDR3 DNA follows: TGTGCCAGCAGCTTATCGTCTGGGGCCAACGTCCTGACTTTC. It yields the protein CASSLSSGANVLTF.

This clone was observed a handful of times. The chain uses TRBV10-3 and TRBJ2-1; 9 bases are a match to TRBD1. From germline, CDR1 is ENHRY and CDR2 SYGVKD. J was trimmed by 2 bases and V by 4 bases; bases with no gene match: 0. CDR3 length: 14 residues. This CDR3 reads CAISGDRAYNEQFF. The CDR3 DNA sequence: TGTGCCATCAGTGGGGACAGGGCCTACAATGAGCAGTTCTTC.